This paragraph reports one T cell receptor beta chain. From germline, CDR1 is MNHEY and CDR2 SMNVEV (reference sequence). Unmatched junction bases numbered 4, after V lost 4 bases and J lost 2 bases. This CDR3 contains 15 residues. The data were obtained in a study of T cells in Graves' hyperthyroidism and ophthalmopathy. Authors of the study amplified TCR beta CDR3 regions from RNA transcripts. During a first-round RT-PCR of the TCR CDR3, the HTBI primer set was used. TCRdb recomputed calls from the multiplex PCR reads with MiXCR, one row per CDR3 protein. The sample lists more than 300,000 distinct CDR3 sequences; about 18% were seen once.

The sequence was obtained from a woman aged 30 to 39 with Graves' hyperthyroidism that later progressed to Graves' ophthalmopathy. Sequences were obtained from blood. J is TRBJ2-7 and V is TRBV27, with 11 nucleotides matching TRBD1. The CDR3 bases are TGTGCCAGCAGTTCACGGACAGGGGGCCCCTACGAGCAGTACTTC. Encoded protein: CASSSRTGGPYEQYF.